These T cell receptor beta chains were read from a single sample in a study of molecular identifiers for immune sequencing clone quantification. MiXCR was run by TCRdb on the PCR reads, yielding one entry per CDR3 protein. The profile shows about half a million distinct CDR3 sequences, under 30% of them singletons. The sequenced sample consisted of naive CD8+ T cells from blood, with Jurkat cell RNA spiked in. The receptors shown here come from a human donor in good health. Some libraries in this study had Jurkat cell RNA spiked in. The CDR3 runs from the conserved cysteine through the conserved F or W. Each record gives: J gene, V gene, D gene, clone size, CDR3 protein, CDR3 DNA. The D gene is left open where the match is weak. Size tells how often a clone was seen (once, few, many) or the class of an expanded clone, and some rows leave it out.

TRBJ2-7 TRBV5-1 - - CASRQCSSYEQYF TGCGCCAGCAGACAGTGCAGCTCCTACGAGCAGTACTTC
TRBJ1-2 TRBV29-1 - many CSVDRDETNYGYTF TGCAGCGTTGACAGGGACGAAACTAACTATGGCTACACCTTC
TRBJ2-3 TRBV2 TRBD1 - CASRRQGSGTDTQYF TGTGCCAGCAGAAGACAGGGTTCGGGCACAGATACGCAGTATTTT
TRBJ2-2 TRBV4-3 - - CASSQDGPGAGELFF TGCGCCAGCAGCCAAGATGGGCCAGGGGCCGGGGAGCTGTTTTTT
TRBJ2-3 TRBV7-6 TRBD2 many CASSWTSGHTDTQYF TGTGCCAGCAGCTGGACTAGCGGACACACAGATACGCAGTATTTT
TRBJ1-1 TRBV13 - - CAGSSGQGRDTEAFF TGTGCCGGCAGCTCGGGACAAGGGCGGGACACTGAAGCTTTCTTT
TRBJ2-2 TRBV6-5 - - CASSYGRHTGELFF TGTGCCAGCAGTTACGGCAGACACACCGGGGAGCTGTTTTTT
TRBJ2-1 TRBV7-8 TRBD1 few CASSFGTGMGNEQFF TGTGCCAGCAGCTTCGGGACAGGTATGGGCAATGAGCAGTTCTTC
TRBJ2-3 TRBV3-1 - many CASSQTSGDTQYF TGTGCCAGCAGCCAAACCTCCGGAGATACGCAGTATTTT
TRBJ1-1 TRBV6-6 - few CASSYRETEAFF TGTGCCAGCAGTTACCGGGAGACTGAAGCTTTCTTT
TRBJ2-2 TRBV7-4 - many CASSSAQGAGELFF TGTGCCAGCAGCTCAGCCCAAGGGGCCGGGGAGCTGTTTTTT
TRBJ2-7 TRBV7-9 - - CASSSKAASASDEQYF TGTGCCAGCAGTTCGAAAGCGGCTAGCGCTTCTGACGAGCAGTACTTC
TRBJ1-1 TRBV27 - few CASSLGAGGEAFF TGTGCCAGCAGCCTTGGAGCTGGAGGGGAAGCTTTCTTT
TRBJ2-1 TRBV27 TRBD2 - CASSLATSGHNEQFF TGTGCCAGCAGTTTGGCGACTAGCGGCCACAATGAGCAGTTCTTC
TRBJ2-3 TRBV28 TRBD1 many CASTGEHTDTQYF TGTGCCAGTACAGGGGAACACACAGATACGCAGTATTTT
TRBJ1-5 TRBV11-2 - few CASSLRGQSNQPQHF TGTGCCAGCAGCTTACGTGGACAGAGCAATCAGCCCCAGCATTTT
TRBJ2-1 TRBV7-9 - few CASLGAYSYNEQFF TGTGCCAGCCTCGGAGCTTATTCCTACAATGAGCAGTTCTTC
TRBJ2-1 TRBV28 TRBD2 few CASSFRGGGTGNEQFF TGTGCCAGCAGTTTTCGGGGGGGAGGTACGGGCAATGAGCAGTTCTTC
TRBJ2-5 TRBV28 TRBD2 - CASTLGEGREETQYF TGTGCCAGCACCCTGGGGGAGGGCCGAGAGGAGACCCAGTACTTC
TRBJ2-5 TRBV24-1 TRBD1 few CATSDRADQETQYF TGTGCCACCTCGGACAGGGCCGACCAAGAGACCCAGTACTTC
TRBJ2-7 TRBV6-2/TRBV6-3 - - CASRRYLEQYF TGTGCCAGCAGACGATATCTCGAGCAGTACTTC
TRBJ1-3 TRBV27 - - CASSADGSSGNTIYF TGTGCCAGCAGTGCTGACGGTAGCTCTGGAAACACCATATATTTT
TRBJ2-3 TRBV7-9 - many CASNSPGGARDTQYF TGTGCCAGCAACTCCCCAGGGGGGGCCAGAGATACGCAGTATTTT
TRBJ2-1 TRBV19 - many CASSIVGSLDEQFF TGTGCCAGTAGTATAGTAGGGTCCCTCGATGAGCAGTTCTTC
TRBJ2-3 TRBV27 - - CASGLGNTDTQYF TGTGCCAGCGGGTTGGGCAACACAGATACGCAGTATTTT
TRBJ1-1 TRBV5-6 - many CASSWGRGSTEAFF TGTGCCAGCAGCTGGGGCAGGGGTAGCACTGAAGCTTTCTTT
TRBJ2-7 TRBV7-9 - many CASSSPGRSYEQYF TGTGCCAGCAGCTCGCCGGGACGTAGCTACGAGCAGTACTTC
TRBJ1-1 TRBV5-5 TRBD1 few CASSLVSLQGGPNTEAFF TGTGCCAGCAGCTTGGTTTCCCTCCAGGGGGGACCGAACACTGAAGCTTTCTTT
TRBJ1-3 TRBV27 - - CASSPGQHSGNTIYF TGTGCCAGCAGTCCCGGACAGCACTCTGGAAACACCATATATTTT
TRBJ2-3 TRBV5-4 TRBD1 - CASSAGTGEADTQYF TGTGCCAGCAGCGCCGGGACAGGGGAGGCAGATACGCAGTATTTT
TRBJ1-2 TRBV6-5 - - CASSYSFDGYGYTF TGTGCCAGCAGTTACTCGTTCGACGGCTATGGCTACACCTTC